This TCR beta chain was identified during a study of blood T cell repertoires in COVID-19. Study at large: Acute and convalescent COVID-19 samples came from the United States, Italy and Spain.

Profiled with immunoSEQ multiplex PCR; TCRdb holds only in-frame clones, not every one. There are some 70,000 clones in the sample; 85% to 90% occur only once, and around a tenth lies in the top ten. The ends were cut back, 5 bases at V and 1 base at J, with 11 bases in the middle. The V gene's germline CDR1 is SGHAT and CDR2 FQNNGV. This CDR3 is 14 amino acids long. Those enrolled, adults aged about 18 to 89 years, came from roughly 22 US areas. Donors in Cohort 3 counted as recovered after two negative PCRs, clearance, or symptom resolution. The TCR comes from a woman aged 35 to 49 who had recovered from COVID-19. Sequences were obtained from PBMCs or T cells enriched from blood (not recorded which). The chain uses TRBV11-2 and TRBJ1-1, with a tentative D call TRBD1 (5 bases). The CDR3 nucleotides are TGTGCCAGCAGCCGGGGACTTTGGAACACTGAAGCTTTCTTT. Protein: CASSRGLWNTEAFF.